The 20 T cell receptor beta chains presented below share a single source sample, sequenced in a study of cytomegalovirus exposure and HLA in healthy donors. 60 Vbeta and 13 Jbeta primers were used in PCR. Sequencing was performed with immunoSEQ multiplex PCR; in TCRdb, only in-frame clones are kept and a portion is missing. The sample has about 92,000 clones; approximately 71% are singletons. Sequencing used PBMCs. These receptors all stem from a man in his fifties or sixties in good health and CMV-seronegative.

For this clone: This is likely a read error, given that the CDR3 carries no conserved phenylalanine or tryptophan at its end. J is TRBJ2-2 and V is TRBV7-8; 7 bases map to TRBD2. Germline V gene sequence: CDR1 SGHVS, CDR2 FQNEAQ. The V and J ends lost 5 bases and 4 bases, in that order; junction bases with no gene match: 10. The CDR3 runs to 16 residues. The CDR3 sequence: CASSGRLAGPTGELFV. The CDR3 DNA reads as TGTGCCAGCAGCGGAAGACTAGCTGGTCCCACCGGGGAGCTGTTTGTT.

There are a few counts of this clone. The V and J genes are TRBV4-1 and TRBJ2-1; TRBD2 agrees at 8 bases. Germline trimming cut 0 bases from V and 2 bases from J; bases unmatched to any gene: 3. CDR1 and CDR2 (germline): MGHRA, YSYEKL. The CDR3 is 16 amino acids. In DNA, the CDR3 is TGCGCCAGCAGCCAAGAACCGGGACTAGCCTACAATGAGCAGTTCTTC. Its translation is CASSQEPGLAYNEQFF.

This clone was observed a handful of times. The chain links TRBV5-4 to TRBJ1-1; D unresolved. The germline gives CDR1 SGHNT, CDR2 YYREEE (reference sequence). V dropped 2 bases and J dropped 6 bases, with 8 bases sitting between them. The CDR3 covers 12 residues. As DNA, the CDR3 is TGTGCCAGCAGCTTTTCGGGGTCTGAAGCTTTCTTT. Encoded protein: CASSFSGSEAFF.

This clone was observed a handful of times. The CDR3 coding sequence is TGCGCCAGCAGCGATCCGGGACAGAATAATGAAAAACTGTTTTTT. As protein: CASSDPGQNNEKLFF. The chain recombines TRBV4-3 with TRBJ1-4, with 7 bases identical to TRBD1. After removal of 5 bases from V and 4 bases from J, the junction contained 7 bases not matched to a gene. Germline V CDR1 and CDR2: LGHNA, YSLEER. The CDR3 is 15 residues long.

The chain is built from TRBV6-5 and TRBJ2-3, with D unclear. Per the germline V gene, CDR1 is MNHEY and CDR2 is SVGAGI. This CDR3 is 13 amino acids long. Between the trimmed V and J ends, which lost 5 bases and 1 base, there was a span of 7 bases. CDR3 DNA: TGTGCCAGCAGTGGGCCGGGCACAGATACGCAGTATTTT. It is translated as CASSGPGTDTQYF.

The chain is built from TRBV9 and TRBJ1-4, with 9 bases identical to TRBD1. CDR3 size: 15 residues. Germline CDR1 reads SGDLS; CDR2 reads YYNGEE. Germline trimming cut 1 base from V and 8 bases from J; bases unmatched to any gene: 6. The CDR3 bases are TGTGCCAGCAGCGTAAGGGGACAGGGACGGGAAAAACTGTTTTTT. It encodes CASSVRGQGREKLFF.

The genes are TRBV5-1 and TRBJ2-1, with 12 bases lining up with TRBD2. Germline V CDR1 and CDR2: SGHRS, YFSETQ. The CDR3 loop spans 18 amino acids. Unmatched junction bases numbered 11, after V lost 0 bases and J lost 7 bases. DNA for the CDR3: TGCGCCAGCAGCTTGGCAATCCTAGCGGGAGGGGGGTTAAATGAGCAGTTCTTC. Encoded protein: CASSLAILAGGGLNEQFF.

The V call is TRBV6-5, the J call TRBJ2-7, with a tentative D call TRBD2 (6 bases). Germline loops: CDR1 MNHEY, CDR2 SVGAGI. There are 14 residues in the CDR3. V lost 8 bases to trimming and J lost 2 bases, with 16 bases between them. The CDR3: CASSPTGGAYEQYV. CDR3 nucleotide sequence: TGTGCCAGCTCCCCAACCGGGGGAGCCTACGAGCAGTACGTC.

The sample holds one count of this clone. This chain joins TRBV11-2 and TRBJ1-4, with D unclear. V lost 3 bases, J lost 7 bases, and 9 bases lay in between. This CDR3 comprises 13 residues. The germline V gene encodes CDR1 SGHAT and CDR2 FQNNGV. CDR3 bases: TGTGCCAGCAGCTTCGAACAGAGTGAAAAACTGTTTTTT. Translating gives CASSFEQSEKLFF.

This clone appeared a single time. The J gene is TRBJ2-1, the V gene TRBV10-2; D may be TRBD2 (6 bases). Trimming removed 2 bases at V and 7 bases at J, with 12 bases between. Per germline, CDR1 WSHSY and CDR2 SAAADI. There are 14 residues in the CDR3. This CDR3 is CASSEVSGSNEQFF. CDR3 DNA sequence: TGCGCCAGCAGTGAGGTTTCCGGGAGTAATGAGCAGTTCTTC.

The rearrangement uses TRBV29-1 and TRBJ1-2; 8 nucleotides line up with TRBD1. CDR1 and CDR2 (germline): SQVTM, ANQGSEA. The CDR3 covers 12 residues. V was pared by 6 bases and J by 3 bases, with 3 bases of the junction left unmatched. DNA of the CDR3: TGCAGCGTGGGGGACAGGTACTATGGCTACACCTTC. As protein: CSVGDRYYGYTF. Full variable domain (missing parts from reference TRBV29-1 and TRBJ1-2): SAVISQKPSRDICQRGTSLTIQCQVDSQVTMMFWYRQQPGQSLTLIATANQGSEATYESGFVIDKFPISRPNLTFSTLTVSNMSPEDSSIYLCSVGDRYYGYTFGSGTRLTVV.

This clone was seen a handful of times. The V call is TRBV5-4, the J call TRBJ2-1, with 8 bases fitting TRBD2. Germline V gene lookup returns CDR1 SGHNT and CDR2 YYREEE (reference sequence). The V and J ends lost 0 bases and 4 bases, in that order; junction bases with no gene match: 3. This CDR3 comprises 15 residues. The DNA for the CDR3 is TGTGCCAGCAGCTTGGTACTAGCGGAGTACAATGAGCAGTTCTTC. The encoded protein is CASSLVLAEYNEQFF.

The rearrangement uses TRBV11-3 and TRBJ2-1; TRBD1 matches 11 bases. The junction had 2 bases not matched to a gene; V was cut back by 5 bases and J by 2 bases. CDR1 is SGHNT and CDR2 is YENEEA in the germline V gene. The CDR3 runs to 15 residues. The CDR3 bases are TGTGCCAGCAGCGGGGGACAGGGGGCCTACAATGAGCAGTTCTTC. This translates into CASSGGQGAYNEQFF.

V is TRBV6-1 and J is TRBJ2-3; TRBD1 matches at 10 bases. This CDR3 is built from 14 residues. Trimming at V came to 4 bases and at J to 4 bases, leaving 2 bases not matched to a gene. CDR1 MNHNS and CDR2 SASEGT come from the germline V gene. This chain's CDR3 is CASSVGQGADTQYF. The CDR3 coding sequence is TGTGCCAGCAGTGTAGGACAGGGGGCAGATACGCAGTATTTT.

This clone was detected a few times. The V and J genes are TRBV18 and TRBJ2-7; D may be TRBD2 (7 bases). V was trimmed by 3 bases and J by 2 bases, leaving 11 bases between them. The CDR3 covers 14 residues. CDR1 is KGHSH, CDR2 LQKENI, per germline. The CDR3 protein is CASSPGGGPYEQYF. CDR3 DNA: TGTGCCAGCTCACCCGGCGGGGGCCCCTACGAGCAGTACTTC.

V and J are TRBV7-6 and TRBJ1-1; D unclear. V was trimmed by 4 bases and J by 1 base, leaving 10 bases between them. Germline values: CDR1 SGHVS, CDR2 FNYEAQ. The CDR3 has 14 residues. CDR3: CASSSLLGNTEAFF. In DNA, the CDR3 is TGTGCCAGCAGCTCATTACTCGGGAACACTGAAGCTTTCTTT.

In its sample, this clone was seen a few times. The chain uses TRBV7-2 and TRBJ2-2, with 7 nucleotides matching TRBD1. The CDR3 length is 17 residues. V lost 1 base, J lost 0 bases, and 5 bases stayed unmatched. Germline V lookup: CDR1 SGHTA, CDR2 FQGNSA. The CDR3 DNA reads TGTGCCAGCAGCTTAGATGACAGGGCCTCGAACACCGGGGAGCTGTTTTTT. Translation gives CASSLDDRASNTGELFF.

Many counts were recorded for this clone. The chain links TRBV13 to TRBJ1-6; D is possibly TRBD1 (6 bases). CDR1 and CDR2 (germline): PRHDT, FYEKMQ (reference sequence). Trimming cost V 4 bases and J 10 bases, with 17 bases left between them. The CDR3 has 15 amino acids. The CDR3 sequence: CASSSMTGAYSPLHF. CDR3 bases: TGTGCCAGCAGCTCGATGACAGGAGCTTACTCACCCCTCCACTTT.

Only a few counts were recorded for this clone. The chain has TRBV4-2 and TRBJ1-1; 7 bases agree with TRBD1. Losses at the gene ends were 3 bases for V and 2 bases for J; bases not matched to a gene: 3. The V gene's germline CDR1 is LGHNA and CDR2 YNFKEQ. The CDR3 loop spans 14 amino acids. CDR3 nucleotides: TGTGCCAGCAGCCAGCGGGACAGAAACACTGAAGCTTTCTTT. Protein sequence: CASSQRDRNTEAFF.

The V call is TRBV29-1, the J call TRBJ2-5; maybe TRBD2 (6 bases). The CDR3 spans 14 residues. Deletions cut 8 bases from V and 4 bases from J, with 20 bases between. The germline V gene encodes CDR1 SQVTM and CDR2 ANQGSEA. The CDR3 spells CSYTTGGSVETQYF. The CDR3 coding sequence is TGCAGCTATACGACTGGGGGGTCCGTAGAGACCCAGTACTTC.